This T cell receptor beta chain derives from a study of shared clonotypes between healthy human individuals. Healthy and HIV-negative, the adult donors had no recent acute infections or vaccinations. The length of the CDR3 is 15 residues. V dropped 3 bases and J dropped 7; count of bases not matched to a gene: 6. Germline loops: CDR1 SGHTS, CDR2 YDEGEE. Some clones are missing from TCRdb's copy, which holds only in-frame ones; the method was immunoSEQ multiplex PCR. The table lists 2.5 million or so clones, approximately 94% of them singletons. This sequence was found in a man aged 18-30 years in good health. V gene TRBV5-8 combines with J gene TRBJ1-6; 8 bases map to TRBD1. Sequencing used naive CD4+ T cells sorted from blood. This sample's subset: CD45RA+ positively selected. In nucleotides, the CDR3 is TGTGCCAGCAGCTCGGACAGGGTACGGAATTCACCCCTCCACTTT. It is translated as CASSSDRVRNSPLHF.